This T cell receptor beta chain was obtained from a study of cytomegalovirus exposure and HLA in healthy donors (dated by TCRdb to 2016 to 2017). For context, the study as a whole: According to an earlier analysis of a few hundred of the donors, about 180 million T cells yielded 90 million to 140 million unique TCR beta sequences and about 300 Gb of sequence data. About 5 DR-DQ haplotypes were handled as single units for association and clustering, since linkage in the cohort was strong. Besides the first cohort of roughly 660 subjects, a separate validation cohort made up of 120 different subjects was used. The study profiled the T cell repertoires of under 850 subjects by immunosequencing and related them to cytomegalovirus serostatus. A later analysis re-examined previously published TCR beta repertoires from over 500 donors and added high-resolution HLA genotyping to investigate patterns of TCR occurrence. The study combined high-throughput TCR immunosequencing, statistical association of individual TCRs with disease status, and machine learning to predict cytomegalovirus infection status. In a later genetic analysis, genome-wide SNP genotypes for about 60% of the 666 donors were used, and that subset was treated as a discovery cohort. Donor age, sex, ethnicity and CMV serostatus were compiled together with the repertoire data. HLA typing covered class I and class II loci at four-digit resolution. All discovery cohort repertoires had been generated on a single sequencing platform. Rather than using new phenotypic data, the later analysis identified candidate immune exposures from TCR beta sequences and from how often those sequences occurred across donors. The genetic ancestry cluster associated with self-reported Caucasian donors included 81% of the 398 genotyped donors. Approximately 310 gigabases of sequencing data and 91 million or so unique TCR sequences made up an early release that covered over 550 HLA-typed donors. The study aimed to test whether cataloging public T cell receptors could reveal signatures of past pathogen exposure. The number of donors typed differed by locus, with 629-630 for A, B, C, DRB1 and DQB1, roughly 520 for DQA1, 600 to 610 for DPA1, and 400 to 490 for DPB1. Among about 390 genotyped donors of the cohort, an average of approximately 240,000 unique TCR beta nucleotide sequences were sequenced per donor, roughly a sixth of them non-productive. An earlier analysis of around 580 of the donors used high-throughput TCR beta sequencing to judge whether each TCR beta V gene segment behaved as functional or pseudogenic.

The cohort was made up of about 670 healthy bone marrow donors. All cohort members were sampled while nominally healthy, although unrecorded immune exposures were likely present. The donor was CMV seronegative and belonged to the group of more than 300 seronegative cohort members. Every donor gave a peripheral blood sample, and the peripheral blood mononuclear cells from that sample were used for TCR beta sequencing. The Qiagen DNeasy Blood Extraction Kit was used to extract genomic DNA from the blood cell samples. For this clone: Its binding antigen is unknown. Per-nucleotide qualities are absent, and no much larger clonotype sits a single base away.

What the study reported, not specific to this receptor: According to a later analysis, parvovirus B19, influenza, CMV and Epstein-Barr virus appeared linked to several top co-occurrence clusters. A later analysis associated approximately 17,000 TCR beta sequences with specific HLA alleles at a false discovery rate of 0.05. About 17 rarely observed V segments, including chromosome 9 orphons, were excluded from the earlier analysis of approximately 500 of the donors because counts were too low. Only TCR beta chains were sequenced in this cohort, and the absence of alpha or paired-chain data limited detectable features. Sequencing depth was assumed to be roughly uniform across donors in the presence/absence analyses, though that assumption may not hold. Because HLA typing was unavailable for some donors at each locus, only the typed subset was used in association tests. According to a later analysis, most CMV-associated TCR beta chains appeared to be HLA-restricted, and the HLA associations seemed to be driven largely by CMV exposure. A further reported finding was that TCR beta sequences accurately predicted the HLA-A and HLA-B alleles for most subjects in the first cohort. A few of the identified cytomegalovirus-associated TCR beta chains were confirmed in vitro to be specific for cytomegalovirus antigens. The sequencing pipeline was judged likely to have produced a cluster of highly shared sequence variants as a technical artifact. The authors suggested that the approach could potentially be extended to other disease states and immunological phenotypes. Broadly in line with IMGT annotations, most TCR beta V segments showed up in productive rearrangements about 87% or about 30% of the time in an earlier analysis of roughly 590 of the donors. Immune exposure information for the cohort was limited to CMV serostatus. Compared with equally common non-associated chains, HLA-associated TCR beta chains in a later analysis were more clonally expanded and had lower generation probabilities. When HLA alleles, especially DR and DQ, strongly co-occurred, TCR associations were difficult to assign to individual alleles. Compared with the roughly 670-donor mean, donors in an Asian-associated ancestry cluster had fewer N-insertions in productive TCRs, according to a later genetic analysis. The classifier was reported to diagnose cytomegalovirus status with high specificity and sensitivity in both the original and validation cohorts. Most TCR sequences were observed very rarely across donors, whereas some public TCRs were present in many individuals. Correlated functional status among segregating V segments might be attributable to linkage disequilibrium, but an unknown experimental factor could not be ruled out. A later genetic analysis associated a missense DCLRE1C variant with V-gene and J-gene trimming of TCR beta chains, and an independent cohort replicated the association. The study gave a list of 150 to 200 TCR beta chains associated with cytomegalovirus. Because the 87-base-pair reads could not distinguish some IMGT-functional V segments, including TRBV6-2 and TRBV6-3, those segments were excluded. According to a later analysis, TCR association rates differed among HLA loci, with DRB1 alleles showing the most associated TCRs and HLA-C alleles showing the fewest.

There are 18 amino acids in the CDR3, from cysteine to phenylalanine inclusive. CDR3 DNA is the only sequence kept; it has 54 bases, read in frame from the first base. Based on the germline V gene, the CDR1 and CDR2 sequences are SGDLS and YYNGEE. V has 3 bases trimmed and J has 1 base trimmed; junction bases matching no gene number 12. The receptor library was made with the immunoSEQ multiplex PCR assay. A mixture of 60 forward primers for TCR Vbeta segments and 13 reverse primers for TCR Jbeta segments was used in the multiplex PCR. A multiplex PCR assay on genomic DNA amplified the CDR3 region of rearranged TCR beta genes. The amplified TCR beta libraries were sequenced on the Illumina HiSeq System as 87-base-pair reads. The published analysis was carried out like this. Across the 666 repertoires, a later analysis counted roughly 84 million unique TCR beta chains, roughly 11 million of which were shared by at least two donors. To remove PCR and sequencing errors, raw reads were error-corrected and collapsed into unique sequences using a nearest-neighbor algorithm that merged closely related sequences. CDR3 sequences were aligned to IMGT reference sequences to assign V, D and J gene segments. For a sequence to be retained, at least a six-nucleotide match to both a V gene segment and a J gene segment was required. Rearrangements were classified as productive when the CDR3 lacked stop codons and remained in frame with V and J, and all other rearrangements were classified as non-productive. CDR3 was defined by IMGT convention, running from the second conserved V-encoded cysteine to the conserved J-encoded phenylalanine. The earlier analysis of fewer than 700 of the donors excluded sequences that lacked an unambiguous match to a single V gene segment. In an earlier analysis of some 590 of the donors, V segments were called functional above 56.7% productive rearrangements and were called segregating when the between-donor standard deviation exceeded 5%. A statistical classification framework was developed to diagnose cytomegalovirus status using the catalog of TCR beta chain sequences. In a later analysis, TCR nucleotide sequences were compared against IMGT/GENE-DB human TR gene sequences so that V and J genes could be assigned. In a later analysis, CDR3 sequences and most-parsimonious VDJ recombination scenarios were assigned using the TCRdist pipeline. In a later analysis, each TCR beta chain was defined by its CDR3 amino acid sequence together with its V-gene family, and reads lacking a unique V-gene family were excluded. In a later analysis, a few hundred highly shared, low-generation-probability nucleotide sequences were removed to address suspected cross-contamination and a sequencing artifact. A later analysis calculated a clonal expansion index for each public chain from normalized within-repertoire ranks of inferred template counts. In a later analysis, generation probabilities were computed with a VDJ recombination model fitted to out-of-frame rearrangements, and the resulting probabilities were checked against IGoR. In a later analysis, hypergeometric tests were used to score TCR-TCR, TCR-HLA and TCR-CMV co-occurrence, with a repertoire-size bias correction applied to TCR pairs. To estimate false discovery rates, a later analysis permuted the HLA or CMV assignments 20 times. A later analysis grouped co-occurring TCRs with DBSCAN, adding TCRdist sequence similarity when clustering within HLA-allele-positive subsets. For co-occurrence clustering, repertoires with fewer than 30,000 or more than 120,000 public chains were excluded, along with four or five repertoires with anomalous nucleotide sharing. TCRdb obtained this table from immuneACCESS and retained in-frame rearrangements with V and J assigned. These tables miss some clones; where compared with another copy, unresolved V genes account for less than half of the shortfall, and the remainder is unexplained. V, J and clone size derive from that table, while D and trimming were established from the DNA sequence. Recorded for this sample are 100,000 to 150,000 clones; roughly 80% of them occurred a single time. 4.1% of the sample is taken by the ten largest.

The rearrangement combines TRBV9 with TRBJ2-5; 10 central bases correspond to TRBD2. This TCR was recovered from a woman aged 40 to 50 in good health and CMV-seronegative. Material: PBMCs. The CDR3 here reads CASSGLPLAGISQETQYF. The nucleotide sequence reads as follows: TGTGCCAGCAGCGGGCTCCCACTAGCGGGAATATCCCAAGAGACCCAGTACTTC.